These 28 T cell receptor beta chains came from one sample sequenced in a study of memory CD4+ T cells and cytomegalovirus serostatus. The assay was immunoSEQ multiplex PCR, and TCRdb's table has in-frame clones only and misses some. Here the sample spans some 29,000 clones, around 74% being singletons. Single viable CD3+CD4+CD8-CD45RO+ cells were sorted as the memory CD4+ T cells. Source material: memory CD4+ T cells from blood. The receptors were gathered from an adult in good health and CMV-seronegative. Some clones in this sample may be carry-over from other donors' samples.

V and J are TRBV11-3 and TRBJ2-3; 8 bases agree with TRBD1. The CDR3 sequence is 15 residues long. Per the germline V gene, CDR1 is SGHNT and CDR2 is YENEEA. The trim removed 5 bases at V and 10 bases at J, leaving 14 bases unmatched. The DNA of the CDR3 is TGTGCCAGCAGCCCATACGGGACCTCACAGGGGGCGCAGTATTTT. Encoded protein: CASSPYGTSQGAQYF.

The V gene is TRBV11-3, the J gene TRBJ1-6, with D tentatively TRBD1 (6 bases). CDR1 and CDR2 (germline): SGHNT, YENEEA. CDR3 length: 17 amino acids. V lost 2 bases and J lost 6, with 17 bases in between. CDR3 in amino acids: CASSLYPSGEGNSPLHF. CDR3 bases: TGTGCCAGCAGCTTATACCCCTCAGGGGAAGGTAATTCACCCCTCCACTTT.

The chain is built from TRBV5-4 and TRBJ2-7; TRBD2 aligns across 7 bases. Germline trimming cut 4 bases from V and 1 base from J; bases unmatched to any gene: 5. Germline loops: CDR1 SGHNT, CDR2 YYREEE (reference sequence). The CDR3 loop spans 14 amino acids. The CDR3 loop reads CASSRRGGSYEQYF. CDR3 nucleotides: TGTGCCAGCAGCAGGAGGGGAGGGTCCTACGAGCAGTACTTC.

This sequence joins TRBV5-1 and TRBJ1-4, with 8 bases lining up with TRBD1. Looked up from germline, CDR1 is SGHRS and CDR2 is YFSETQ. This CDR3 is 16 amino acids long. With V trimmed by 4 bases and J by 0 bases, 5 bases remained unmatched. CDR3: CASSTDRVATNEKLFF. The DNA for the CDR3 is TGCGCCAGCAGCACGGACAGGGTCGCAACTAATGAAAAACTGTTTTTT.

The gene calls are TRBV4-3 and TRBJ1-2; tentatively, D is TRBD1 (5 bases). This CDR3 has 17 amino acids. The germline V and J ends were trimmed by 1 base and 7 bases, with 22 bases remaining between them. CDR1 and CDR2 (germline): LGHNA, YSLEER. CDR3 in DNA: TGCGCCAGCAGCCAAGGCGGATGGGGGGGTCAAGTAGGTGGCTACACCTTC. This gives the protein CASSQGGWGGQVGGYTF.

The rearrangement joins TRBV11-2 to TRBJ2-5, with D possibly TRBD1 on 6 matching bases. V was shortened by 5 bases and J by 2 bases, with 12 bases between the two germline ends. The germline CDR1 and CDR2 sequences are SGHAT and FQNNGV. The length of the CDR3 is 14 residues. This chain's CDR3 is CASSPNREQETQYF. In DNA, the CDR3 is TGTGCCAGCAGCCCCAACAGGGAGCAAGAGACCCAGTACTTC.

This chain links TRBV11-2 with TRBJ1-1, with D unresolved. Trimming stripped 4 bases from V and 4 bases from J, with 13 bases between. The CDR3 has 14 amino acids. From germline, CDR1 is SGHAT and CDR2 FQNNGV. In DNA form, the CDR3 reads TGTGCCAGCAGCTCCCGGGGTCGCGGCACTGAAGCTTTCTTT. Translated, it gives CASSSRGRGTEAFF. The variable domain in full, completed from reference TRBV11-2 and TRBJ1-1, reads EAGVAQSPRYKIIEKRQSVAFWCNPISGHATLYWYQQILGQGPKLLIQFQNNGVVDDSQLPKDRFSAERLKGVDSTLKIQPAKLEDSAVYLCASSSRGRGTEAFFGQGTRLTVV.

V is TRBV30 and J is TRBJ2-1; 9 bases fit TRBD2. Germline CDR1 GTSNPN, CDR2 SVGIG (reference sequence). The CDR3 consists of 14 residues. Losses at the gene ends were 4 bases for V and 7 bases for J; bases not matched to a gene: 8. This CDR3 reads CAWTMAGGLNEQFF. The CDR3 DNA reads TGTGCCTGGACAATGGCGGGGGGGCTGAATGAGCAGTTCTTC. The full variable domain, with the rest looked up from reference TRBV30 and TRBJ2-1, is SQTIHQWPATLVQPVGSPLSLECTVEGTSNPNLYWYRQAAGRGLQLLFYSVGIGQISSEVPQNLSASRPQDRQFILSSKKLLLSDSGFYLCAWTMAGGLNEQFFGPGTRLTVL.

The chain's CDR3 is CASSLWDGINSPLHF. CDR3 DNA sequence: TGTGCCAGCTCTCTATGGGACGGTATCAATTCACCCCTCCACTTT. This chain connects TRBV18 to TRBJ1-6; a weak D match, TRBD1 (5 bases). V lost 6 bases, J lost 7 bases, and 16 bases lay in between. The CDR3 runs to 15 residues. The germline gives CDR1 KGHSH, CDR2 LQKENI.

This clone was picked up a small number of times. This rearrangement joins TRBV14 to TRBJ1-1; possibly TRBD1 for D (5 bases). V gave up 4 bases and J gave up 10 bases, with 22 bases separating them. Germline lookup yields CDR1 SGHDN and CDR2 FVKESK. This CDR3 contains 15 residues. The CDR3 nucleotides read TGTGCCAGCAGCCCTCCAGGACAACCACACCTCGCAGCTTTCTTT. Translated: CASSPPGQPHLAAFF.

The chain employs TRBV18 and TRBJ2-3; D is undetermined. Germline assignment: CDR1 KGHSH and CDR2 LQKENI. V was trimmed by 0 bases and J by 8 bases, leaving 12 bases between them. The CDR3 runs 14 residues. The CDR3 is CASSPPDQFPTQYF. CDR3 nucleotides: TGTGCCAGCTCACCACCGGACCAGTTCCCTACGCAGTATTTT. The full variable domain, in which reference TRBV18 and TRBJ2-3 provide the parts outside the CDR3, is NAGVMQNPRHLVRRRGQEARLRCSPMKGHSHVYWYRQLPEEGLKFMVYLQKENIIDESGMPKERFSAEFPKEGPSILRIQQVVRGDSAAYFCASSPPDQFPTQYFGPGTRLTVL.

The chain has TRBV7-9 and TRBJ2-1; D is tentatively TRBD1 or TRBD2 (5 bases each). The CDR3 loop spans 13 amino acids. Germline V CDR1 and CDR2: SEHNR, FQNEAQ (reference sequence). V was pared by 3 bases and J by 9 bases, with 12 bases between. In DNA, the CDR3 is TGTGCCAGCAGCTTGGAGCACGGGGCTGAGCAGTTCTTC. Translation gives CASSLEHGAEQFF. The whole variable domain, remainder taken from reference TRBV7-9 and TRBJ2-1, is DTGVSQNPRHKITKRGQNVTFRCDPISEHNRLYWYRQTLGQGPEFLTYFQNEAQLEKSRLLSDRFSAERPKGSFSTLEIQRTEQGDSAMYLCASSLEHGAEQFFGPGTRLTVL.

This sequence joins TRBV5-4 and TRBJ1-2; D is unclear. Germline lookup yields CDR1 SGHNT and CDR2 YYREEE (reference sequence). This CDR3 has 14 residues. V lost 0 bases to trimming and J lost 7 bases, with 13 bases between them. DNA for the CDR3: TGTGCCAGCAGCTTGGCACGGCAGGCCAGTGGCTACACCTTC. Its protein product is CASSLARQASGYTF.

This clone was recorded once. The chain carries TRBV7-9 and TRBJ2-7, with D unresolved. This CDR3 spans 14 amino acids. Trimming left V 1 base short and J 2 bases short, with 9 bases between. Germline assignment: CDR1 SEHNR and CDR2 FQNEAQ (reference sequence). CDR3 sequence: CASSLGGLPYEQYF. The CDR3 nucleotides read TGTGCCAGCAGCTTAGGAGGCCTACCCTACGAGCAGTACTTC.

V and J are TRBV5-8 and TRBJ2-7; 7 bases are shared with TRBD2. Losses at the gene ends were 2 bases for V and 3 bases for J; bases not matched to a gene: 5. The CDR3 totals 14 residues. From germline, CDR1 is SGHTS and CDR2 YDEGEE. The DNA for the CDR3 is TGTGCCAGCAGCTTTACGGGGGGATACTACGAGCAGTACTTC. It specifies CASSFTGGYYEQYF.

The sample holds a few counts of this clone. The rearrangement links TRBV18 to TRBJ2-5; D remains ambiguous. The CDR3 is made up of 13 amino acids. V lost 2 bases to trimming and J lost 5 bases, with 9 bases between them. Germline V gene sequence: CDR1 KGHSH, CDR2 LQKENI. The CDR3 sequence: CASSPGVSETQYF. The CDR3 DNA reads TGTGCCAGCTCACCAGGGGTCTCGGAGACCCAGTACTTC.

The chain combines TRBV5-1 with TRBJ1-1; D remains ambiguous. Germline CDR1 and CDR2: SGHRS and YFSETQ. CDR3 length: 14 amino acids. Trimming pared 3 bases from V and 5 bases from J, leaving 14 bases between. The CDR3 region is CASSWGSQSTEAFF. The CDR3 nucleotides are TGCGCCAGCAGCTGGGGTTCACAGTCAACTGAAGCTTTCTTT.

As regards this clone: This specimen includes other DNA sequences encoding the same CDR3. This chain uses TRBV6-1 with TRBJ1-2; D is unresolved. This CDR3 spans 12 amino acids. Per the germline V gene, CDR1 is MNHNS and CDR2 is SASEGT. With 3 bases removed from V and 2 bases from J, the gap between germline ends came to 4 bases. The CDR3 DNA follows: TGTGCCAGCAGTGAGGGGAACTATGGCTACACCTTC. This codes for CASSEGNYGYTF.

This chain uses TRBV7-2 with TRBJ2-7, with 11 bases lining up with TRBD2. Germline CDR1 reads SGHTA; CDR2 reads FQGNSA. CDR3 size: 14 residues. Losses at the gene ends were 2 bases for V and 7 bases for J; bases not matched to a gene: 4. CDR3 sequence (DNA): TGTGCCAGCAGCTTAACTAGCGGGGGCAGGGAGCAGTACTTC. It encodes CASSLTSGGREQYF.

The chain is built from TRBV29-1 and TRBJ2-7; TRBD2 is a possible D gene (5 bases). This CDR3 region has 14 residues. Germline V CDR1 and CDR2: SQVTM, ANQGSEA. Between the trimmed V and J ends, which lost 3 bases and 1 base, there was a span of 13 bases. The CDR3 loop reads CSVESGSGSYEQYF. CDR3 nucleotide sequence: TGCAGCGTTGAGTCGGGGTCTGGGTCCTACGAGCAGTACTTC.

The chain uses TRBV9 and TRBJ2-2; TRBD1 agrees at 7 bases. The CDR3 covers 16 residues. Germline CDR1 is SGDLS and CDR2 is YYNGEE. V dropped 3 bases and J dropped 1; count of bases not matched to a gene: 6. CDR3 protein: CASSEGWTGNTGELFF. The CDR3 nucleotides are TGTGCCAGCAGCGAGGGGTGGACAGGGAACACCGGGGAGCTGTTTTTT.

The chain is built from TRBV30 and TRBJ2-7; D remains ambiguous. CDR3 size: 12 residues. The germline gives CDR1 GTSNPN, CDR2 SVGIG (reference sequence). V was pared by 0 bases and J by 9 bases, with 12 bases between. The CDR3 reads CAWSVMWGTQYF. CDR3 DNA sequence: TGTGCCTGGAGTGTAATGTGGGGAACGCAGTACTTC.

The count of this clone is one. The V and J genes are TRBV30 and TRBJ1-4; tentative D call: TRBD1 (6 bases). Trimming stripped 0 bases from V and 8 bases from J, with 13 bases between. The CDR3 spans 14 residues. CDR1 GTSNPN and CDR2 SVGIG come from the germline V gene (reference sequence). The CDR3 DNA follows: TGTGCCTGGAGTGTTCAGGGGATTTTGGAAAAACTGTTTTTT. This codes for CAWSVQGILEKLFF.

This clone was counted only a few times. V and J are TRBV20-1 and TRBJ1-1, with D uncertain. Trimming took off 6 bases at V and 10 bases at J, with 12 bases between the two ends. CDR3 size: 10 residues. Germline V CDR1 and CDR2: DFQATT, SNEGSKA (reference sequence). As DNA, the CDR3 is TGCAGTGCGGGCGGGAGCGGAGCTTTCTTT. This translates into CSAGGSGAFF.

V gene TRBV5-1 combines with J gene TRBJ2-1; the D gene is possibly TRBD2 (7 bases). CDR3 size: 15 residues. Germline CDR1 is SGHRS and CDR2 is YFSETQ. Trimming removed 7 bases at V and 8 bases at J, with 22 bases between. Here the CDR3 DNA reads TGCGCCAGCTCCAGGGAGGGGGGGCGATGGGATGAGCAGTTCTTC. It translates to CASSREGGRWDEQFF.

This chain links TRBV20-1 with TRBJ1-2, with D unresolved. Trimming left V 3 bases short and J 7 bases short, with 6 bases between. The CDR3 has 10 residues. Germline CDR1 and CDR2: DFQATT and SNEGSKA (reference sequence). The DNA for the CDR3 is TGCAGTGCTAGTTCCCGTGGCTACACCTTC. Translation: CSASSRGYTF.

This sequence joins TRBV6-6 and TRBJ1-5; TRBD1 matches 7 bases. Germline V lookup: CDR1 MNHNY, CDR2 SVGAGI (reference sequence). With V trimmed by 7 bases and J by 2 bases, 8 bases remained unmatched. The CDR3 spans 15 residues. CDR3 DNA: TGTGCCAGCACCAGGGGGGGGACCGGCAATCAGCCCCAGCATTTT. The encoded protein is CASTRGGTGNQPQHF.

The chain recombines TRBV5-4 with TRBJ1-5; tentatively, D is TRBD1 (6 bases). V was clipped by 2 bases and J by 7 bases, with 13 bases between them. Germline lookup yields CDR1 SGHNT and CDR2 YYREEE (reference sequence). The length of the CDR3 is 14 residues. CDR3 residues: CASSLQGAGQPQHF. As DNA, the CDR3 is TGTGCCAGCAGCTTACAGGGAGCGGGCCAGCCCCAGCATTTT.